A selection of T cell receptor beta chains follows, all from one sample in a study of lymphopenia after photon versus proton radiotherapy. Only in-frame clones appear in the TCRdb table, and some are missing; sequencing was by immunoSEQ multiplex PCR. Of just over 30,000 clones listed, nearly 95% are singletons. Sequences were derived from peripheral blood, sampled from a patient treated with photon-based radiotherapy. The receptor set was obtained from a woman aged 45 to 65 with cholangiocarcinoma. The CDR3 runs from the conserved cysteine through the conserved F or W. A D gene is named only where the DNA matches it firmly. Clone size is given for some rows only: seen once, a few or many times, or a class if the clone is expanded.

>-|TRBJ1-2|TRBV19|-
CASSTLDGLSGYTF
TGTGCCAGTAGTACCCTGGACGGGCTCAGTGGCTACACCTTC
>-|TRBJ1-1|TRBV29-1|-
CSVRQTMNTEAFF
TGCAGCGTCAGACAGACCATGAACACTGAAGCTTTCTTT
>TRBD1|TRBJ1-1|TRBV27|-
CASSTGGTFVEAFF
TGTGCCAGCAGCACAGGGGGAACGTTTGTCGAAGCTTTCTTT
>-|TRBJ1-2|TRBV30|-
CAWSEWAGSGYTF
TGTGCCTGGAGTGAGTGGGCAGGATCTGGCTACACCTTC
>-|TRBJ1-3|TRBV6-1|-
CASTIWGNSGNTIYF
TGTGCCAGCACGATTTGGGGAAACTCTGGAAACACCATATATTTT
>TRBD1|TRBJ1-6|TRBV5-8|-
CASSRQGMSSYNSPLHF
TGTGCCAGCAGTCGACAGGGGATGAGCTCCTATAATTCACCCCTCCACTTT
>-|TRBJ1-1|TRBV15|-
CATKTYGWRNTEAFF
TGTGCCACCAAGACATATGGCTGGAGGAACACTGAAGCTTTCTTT
>TRBD2|TRBJ2-1|TRBV6-4|-
CASSDSSGESNEQFF
TGTGCCAGCAGTGACTCTAGCGGGGAGTCCAATGAGCAGTTCTTC
>TRBD2|TRBJ2-2|TRBV10-3|-
CAIRGLDSTGELFF
TGTGCCATCAGGGGACTAGATTCCACCGGGGAGCTGTTTTTT
>-|TRBJ2-1|TRBV11-2|-
CASSFSHDQHNEQFF
TGTGCCAGCAGCTTTAGTCATGACCAACACAATGAGCAGTTCTTC
>TRBD1|TRBJ1-3|TRBV18|-
CASSPDRGSGNTIYF
TGTGCCAGCTCGCCGGACAGGGGTTCTGGAAACACCATATATTTT
>-|TRBJ1-2|TRBV9|-
CASSVGGPGYGYTF
TGTGCCAGCAGCGTAGGGGGTCCAGGTTATGGCTACACCTTC
>-|TRBJ1-1|TRBV5-1|-
CASSTATNTEAFF
TGCGCCAGCAGCACAGCAACGAACACTGAAGCTTTCTTT
>-|TRBJ1-1|TRBV5-1|once
CASSWAGGEGTEAFF
TGCGCCAGCAGCTGGGCTGGGGGAGAGGGAACTGAAGCTTTCTTT
>-|TRBJ1-6|TRBV5-1|-
CASSLRTENSPLHF
TGCGCCAGCAGCTTGAGGACGGAAAATTCACCCCTCCACTTT
>-|TRBJ2-7|TRBV7-9|-
CASGKEGKTTLKYF
TGTGCCAGCGGAAAAGAGGGGAAAACCACCCTAAAGTACTTC
>-|TRBJ1-3|TRBV10-3|-
CAISGKEIAGNTIYF
TGTGCCATCTCAGGGAAGGAGATAGCTGGAAACACCATATATTTT
>-|TRBJ1-3|TRBV15|-
CATSSLWDSGNTIYF
TGTGCCACCAGCAGTTTGTGGGACTCTGGAAACACCATATATTTT
>-|TRBJ2-3|TRBV4-3|-
CASSQASTDTQYF
TGCGCCAGCAGCCAAGCCAGCACAGATACGCAGTATTTT
>-|TRBJ1-3|TRBV5-1|-
CASSLRGHSGNTIYF
TGCGCCAGCAGCTTGCGGGGACACTCTGGAAACACCATATATTTT
>-|TRBJ2-2|TRBV9|-
CASSLTSNTGELFF
TGTGCCAGCAGCTTGACGAGCAACACCGGGGAGCTGTTTTTT
>-|TRBJ1-2|TRBV25-1|-
CASSETGTRGGYTF
TGTGCCAGCAGTGAGACCGGGACACGGGGAGGCTACACCTTC
>-|TRBJ2-7|TRBV18|-
CASSLRDPGSYEQYF
TGTGCCAGCTCACTCCGGGACCCAGGCTCCTACGAGCAGTACTTC
>-|TRBJ1-1|TRBV30|-
CAWSARRATEAFF
TGTGCCTGGAGTGCCAGGAGAGCCACTGAAGCTTTCTTT
>-|TRBJ1-5|TRBV6-1|-
CASRTLQGHNQPQHF
TGTGCCAGCAGGACCCTCCAGGGGCACAATCAGCCCCAGCATTTT
>-|TRBJ1-5|TRBV5-6|-
CASSAQGKRANQPQHF
TGTGCCAGCAGCGCGCAGGGGAAGCGGGCGAATCAGCCCCAGCATTTT
>-|TRBJ1-3|TRBV5-1|once
CASSPLGTDFGNTIYF
TGCGCCAGCAGCCCTCTAGGGACGGACTTTGGAAACACCATATATTTT
>-|TRBJ2-1|TRBV10-3|-
CATASNNEQFF
TGTGCCACGGCCAGCAACAATGAGCAGTTCTTC